Listed below are T cell receptor beta chains from one sample, sequenced in a study of OX40 agonist ivuxolimab in advanced cancers. The repertoire was sequenced with immunoSEQ multiplex PCR; TCRdb's copy has only in-frame clones and lacks some. The sample lists about 74,000 clones, about four fifths occurring once. The sequenced sample was CD4+ or CD8+ T cells sorted from blood, obtained in a trial of the OX40 agonist ivuxolimab. All receptors derive from an adult with an advanced solid tumor such as melanoma, head and neck, liver or kidney cancer. Each CDR3 is given with its conserved first and last residue. Fields, in order: clone size, J gene, D gene, V gene, CDR3 protein, CDR3 DNA. The D gene is left open where the match is weak. Some rows mark clone size as missing; the rest say once, few, many or name a class of expanded clone.

>-|TRBJ2-3|-|TRBV7-9
CASSLSRSTDTQYF
TGTGCCAGCAGCTTAAGTAGGAGCACAGATACGCAGTATTTT
>-|TRBJ2-7|TRBD2|TRBV5-4
CASSPRASGSYEQYF
TGTGCCAGCAGCCCCCGGGCTAGCGGTTCCTACGAGCAGTACTTC
>-|TRBJ2-5|TRBD2|TRBV7-9
CASIESRLAPQETQYF
TGTGCCAGCATAGAATCGCGACTAGCGCCCCAAGAGACCCAGTACTTC
>-|TRBJ2-2|-|TRBV7-6
CASSLDQGPNTGELFF
TGTGCCAGCAGCTTAGATCAGGGCCCGAACACCGGGGAGCTGTTTTTT
>-|TRBJ2-3|-|TRBV23-1
CASSQGQGKISGGDTQYF
TGCGCCAGCAGTCAGGGCCAGGGGAAGATATCAGGCGGAGATACGCAGTATTTT
>-|TRBJ2-2|-|TRBV10-3
CAISWRREGTGELFF
TGTGCCATCAGTTGGAGAAGGGAAGGGACCGGGGAGCTGTTTTTT
>-|TRBJ2-5|-|TRBV6-1
CASSEAASRETQYF
TGTGCCAGCAGTGAAGCAGCTAGTCGAGAGACCCAGTACTTC
>-|TRBJ2-6|-|TRBV11-1
CASSQLGAGTGANVLTF
TGTGCCAGCAGCCAGTTAGGGGCGGGGACCGGGGCCAACGTCCTGACTTTC
>-|TRBJ1-1|-|TRBV28
CASSLYQENTEAFF
TGTGCCAGCAGTTTATACCAGGAAAACACTGAAGCTTTCTTT
>-|TRBJ2-1|TRBD2|TRBV5-1
CASSLGAGGREQFF
TGCGCCAGCAGCTTGGGAGCGGGAGGGCGCGAGCAGTTCTTC
>-|TRBJ2-7|-|TRBV7-2
CASSLNPGLQTYEQYF
TGTGCCAGCAGCCTCAATCCCGGACTGCAAACCTACGAGCAGTACTTC
>-|TRBJ1-1|-|TRBV27
CASRKGPETEAFF
TGTGCCAGCAGAAAGGGGCCGGAGACTGAAGCTTTCTTT
>-|TRBJ2-1|TRBD2|TRBV18
CASSPQTSGFTRRNEQFF
TGTGCCAGCTCACCACAAACTAGCGGGTTCACCCGGAGGAATGAGCAGTTCTTC
>-|TRBJ2-1|TRBD1|TRBV6-6
CASSYSAGTGDNEQFF
TGTGCCAGCAGTTACTCGGCCGGGACAGGGGACAATGAGCAGTTCTTC
>-|TRBJ2-1|-|TRBV19
CASRVRNEQFF
TGTGCCAGTAGAGTGAGGAATGAGCAGTTCTTC
>-|TRBJ1-6|TRBD1|TRBV19
CASSNRGGNSPLHF
TGTGCCAGTAGTAACAGGGGTGGTAATTCACCCCTCCACTTT
>-|TRBJ1-5|-|TRBV7-8
CASSLFGQPQHF
TGTGCCAGCAGCTTATTTGGTCAGCCCCAGCATTTT
>-|TRBJ1-4|-|TRBV7-9
CASSSRGGRNEKLFF
TGTGCCAGCAGCTCCCGGGGGGGAAGAAATGAAAAACTGTTTTTT
>-|TRBJ2-5|TRBD2|TRBV7-8
CASSLARTSEETQYF
TGTGCCAGCAGCTTAGCGAGAACTAGCGAGGAGACCCAGTACTTC
>-|TRBJ1-1|-|TRBV28
CASSGTGRRNTEAFF
TGTGCCAGCAGTGGAACCGGACGGAGGAACACTGAAGCTTTCTTT
>-|TRBJ2-3|-|TRBV5-1
CASSLVGSATDTQYF
TGCGCCAGCAGCTTGGTGGGCAGCGCCACAGATACGCAGTATTTT
>-|TRBJ2-7|TRBD1|TRBV28
CASSLPGQVIEQYF
TGTGCCAGCAGCTTACCGGGACAGGTCATCGAGCAGTACTTC
>-|TRBJ2-7|-|TRBV6-1
CASSEPGTPYEQYF
TGTGCCAGCAGTGAACCCGGGACCCCCTACGAGCAGTACTTC
>-|TRBJ2-3|TRBD2|TRBV27
CASSLRGGSLTDTQYF
TGTGCCAGCAGTTTACGGGGGGGGTCCCTCACAGATACGCAGTATTTT
>-|TRBJ2-1|TRBD2|TRBV4-1
CASSQRTSGRNEQFF
TGCGCCAGCAGCCAAAGGACTAGCGGGAGGAATGAGCAGTTCTTC
>-|TRBJ2-5|-|TRBV7-9
CASSFLRGETQYF
TGTGCCAGCAGCTTCTTGCGGGGTGAGACCCAGTACTTC
>-|TRBJ2-2|TRBD1|TRBV11-1
CASSLGQGPGTGELFF
TGTGCCAGCAGCTTGGGACAGGGGCCTGGCACCGGGGAGCTGTTTTTT
>-|TRBJ1-2|TRBD1|TRBV5-1
CASRGQGVNYGYTF
TGCGCCAGCAGAGGTCAGGGGGTTAACTATGGCTACACCTTC
>once|TRBJ1-2|-|TRBV6-1
CASSRTEAYGYTF
TGTGCCAGCAGTAGGACAGAGGCCTATGGCTACACCTTC
>-|TRBJ2-1|TRBD2|TRBV29-1
CSLETSGVGGRFF
TGCAGCCTTGAGACTAGCGGGGTAGGGGGACGGTTCTTC
>-|TRBJ1-2|TRBD1|TRBV27
CASSPWTGGYDGYTF
TGTGCCAGCAGTCCGTGGACAGGGGGTTATGATGGCTACACCTTC
>few|TRBJ2-7|-|TRBV5-1
CASSPPSDEQYF
TGCGCCAGCAGTCCGCCGAGCGACGAGCAGTACTTC
>-|TRBJ2-3|TRBD2|TRBV30
CAWSVQAGGGDTQYF
TGTGCCTGGAGTGTTCAAGCGGGAGGGGGAGATACGCAGTATTTT
>-|TRBJ1-1|-|TRBV6-5
CASSRQDPNTEAFF
TGTGCCAGCAGCCGACAGGACCCTAACACTGAAGCTTTCTTT
>-|TRBJ2-5|TRBD1|TRBV7-7
CASSLRQGVGTQYF
TGTGCCAGCAGCTTAAGACAGGGAGTGGGGACCCAGTACTTC
>-|TRBJ1-2|-|TRBV14
CASSQLDPLLGYTF
TGTGCCAGCAGCCAATTAGACCCGTTGCTGGGCTACACCTTC
>-|TRBJ2-7|TRBD2|TRBV6-5
CASSPSGTAYEQYF
TGTGCCAGCAGCCCCAGCGGGACCGCATACGAGCAGTACTTC
>-|TRBJ1-6|-|TRBV7-2
CASSLGPQGISPLHF
TGTGCCAGCAGCTTAGGGCCGCAGGGAATTTCACCCCTCCACTTT
>-|TRBJ2-2|TRBD1|TRBV14
CASSRIQGTGELFF
TGTGCCAGCAGCCGAATACAGGGGACCGGGGAGCTGTTTTTT
>-|TRBJ2-2|-|TRBV15
CATSRRELNTGELFF
TGTGCCACCAGCAGGAGGGAGTTGAACACCGGGGAGCTGTTTTTT
>-|TRBJ2-7|-|TRBV10-2
CASSELQRGEQYF
TGCGCCAGCAGTGAACTCCAGAGGGGCGAGCAGTACTTC
>-|TRBJ1-2|-|TRBV9
CASSVELGHYGYTF
TGTGCCAGCAGCGTAGAGTTAGGGCACTATGGCTACACCTTC
>few|TRBJ1-5|-|TRBV7-6
CASSPLSTNQPQHF
TGTGCCAGCAGCCCCCTTAGCACAAATCAGCCCCAGCATTTT
>-|TRBJ1-2|-|TRBV30
CAWSVGGIYGYTF
TGTGCCTGGAGTGTAGGGGGAATCTATGGCTACACCTTC
>-|TRBJ1-4|TRBD1|TRBV28
CASGTVSEKLFF
TGTGCCAGCGGGACAGTGAGTGAAAAACTGTTTTTT
>once|TRBJ1-3|TRBD1|TRBV10-2
CASNDRGSGNTIYF
TGCGCCAGCAACGACAGGGGCTCTGGAAACACCATATATTTT
>-|TRBJ2-2|-|TRBV7-9
CATRLGAWTGELFF
TGTGCCACGCGTCTAGGCGCCTGGACCGGGGAGCTGTTTTTT
>-|TRBJ2-7|-|TRBV7-2
CASSLNWGYEQYF
TGTGCCAGCAGCTTAAATTGGGGGTACGAGCAGTACTTC
>once|TRBJ2-7|TRBD1|TRBV4-1
CASSHGRTGGNREQYF
TGCGCCAGCAGCCATGGGCGGACAGGGGGCAACAGGGAGCAGTACTTC
>-|TRBJ2-3|TRBD2|TRBV2
CASSVAGGFTDTQYF
TGTGCCAGCAGTGTAGCGGGGGGGTTCACAGATACGCAGTATTTT
>once|TRBJ2-1|-|TRBV5-1
CASSLLRSSYNEQFF
TGCGCCAGCAGCTTGCTCAGGAGCTCCTACAATGAGCAGTTCTTC
>-|TRBJ2-3|TRBD2|TRBV18
CASSPAGTSLDTQYF
TGTGCCAGCTCACCAGCCGGGACTAGTCTAGATACGCAGTATTTT
>-|TRBJ2-7|TRBD2|TRBV27
CASSSWTSGKPYEQYF
TGTGCCAGCAGTTCCTGGACTAGCGGAAAACCCTACGAGCAGTACTTC
>-|TRBJ2-5|TRBD1|TRBV4-3
CASSLGTGFPETQYF
TGCGCCAGCAGCCTCGGGACAGGCTTTCCCGAGACCCAGTACTTC
>-|TRBJ1-4|-|TRBV2
CASSVTAGLGEKLFF
TGTGCCAGCAGCGTAACGGCAGGGCTTGGTGAAAAACTGTTTTTT
>-|TRBJ1-4|-|TRBV28
CASSLGGFGEKLFF
TGTGCCAGCAGTTTAGGGGGGTTTGGTGAAAAACTGTTTTTT
>-|TRBJ1-2|-|TRBV5-8
CASSLRSFGYTF
TGTGCCAGCAGCCTCCGGTCATTTGGCTACACCTTC
>-|TRBJ2-1|TRBD2|TRBV19
CASSIWTSDYNEQFF
TGTGCCAGTAGTATATGGACTAGCGACTACAATGAGCAGTTCTTC
>-|TRBJ1-1|-|TRBV6-6
CASTSRGDTEAFF
TGTGCCAGCACCTCTAGGGGCGACACTGAAGCTTTCTTT
>-|TRBJ2-1|TRBD1|TRBV12-5
CASATGQGSNEQFF
TGTGCTAGTGCCACGGGACAGGGTAGCAATGAGCAGTTCTTC